This entry lists 18 T cell receptor beta chains sequenced from one sample in a study of shared clonotypes between healthy human individuals. The protocol was immunoSEQ multiplex PCR, while the TCRdb copy is restricted to in-frame clones and leaves out a portion. Of about 2.4 million clones listed, roughly 93% are singletons. Sequences were obtained from naive CD4+ T cells from PBMCs. Subset: CD45RA+ positively selected. These receptors were collected from a man aged 18 to 30 in good health. Some clones in this sample may be carry-over from other donors' samples.

The chain employs TRBV7-7 and TRBJ2-1; D is perhaps TRBD1 (6 bases). Trimming took off 5 bases at V and 3 bases at J, with 11 bases between the two ends. The V gene's germline CDR1 is SSHAT and CDR2 FNYEAQ (reference sequence). The CDR3 is made up of 14 amino acids. The CDR3 sequence is CASSPGAFYNEQFF. The CDR3 DNA reads as TGTGCCAGCAGCCCAGGGGCCTTCTACAATGAGCAGTTCTTC.

The chain recombines TRBV10-2 with TRBJ2-7, with D unresolved. The germline CDR1 and CDR2 sequences are WSHSY and SAAADI. The CDR3 covers 13 residues. V was cut by 3 bases and J by 3 bases, with 9 bases left in between. CDR3 region: CASSDPAIYEQYF. The CDR3 bases are TGCGCCAGCAGTGACCCAGCTATCTACGAGCAGTACTTC.

About this clone itself: Additional DNA sequences in this sample encode the identical CDR3. V and J are TRBV27 and TRBJ2-7, with 9 bases that match TRBD1. This CDR3 spans 13 amino acids. V gave up 5 bases and J gave up 2 bases; unmatched junction bases: 1. Germline V CDR1 and CDR2: MNHEY, SMNVEV (reference sequence). This chain's CDR3 is CASSRQGAYEQYF. CDR3 nucleotides: TGTGCCAGCAGTAGACAGGGGGCCTACGAGCAGTACTTC.

The genes are TRBV18 and TRBJ2-3, with D possibly being TRBD1 or TRBD2 (6 bases each). Trimming shortened V by 4 bases and J by 6 bases, and 14 bases separated the two germline ends. The CDR3 loop spans 14 amino acids. The germline V gene encodes CDR1 KGHSH and CDR2 LQKENI. The DNA of the CDR3 is TGTGCCAGCTCACAAGGGGGAGGATACGATACGCAGTATTTT. It encodes CASSQGGGYDTQYF.

The chain employs TRBV7-9 and TRBJ2-7; no definite D call. Germline CDR1 reads SEHNR; CDR2 reads FQNEAQ (reference sequence). The CDR3 extends over 14 amino acids. The ends were cut back, 1 base at V and 6 bases at J, with 13 bases in the middle. The CDR3 bases are TGTGCCAGCAGCTTAGTTGCTACGGCAGGCGAGCAGTACTTC. Its protein is CASSLVATAGEQYF.

V and J are TRBV6-1 and TRBJ2-3; D is uncertain. Germline CDR1 MNHNS, CDR2 SASEGT. The V gene lost 1 base and the J gene lost 4 bases, with 12 bases spanning the gap. CDR3 length: 15 amino acids. DNA of the CDR3: TGTGCCAGCAGTGAAGGGGGTTTAGGCCCAGATACGCAGTATTTT. As protein: CASSEGGLGPDTQYF.

This chain links TRBV27 with TRBJ1-1; TRBD1 matches 9 bases. Germline CDR1 is MNHEY and CDR2 is SMNVEV (reference sequence). Germline trimming cut 4 bases from V and 1 base from J; bases unmatched to any gene: 7. The CDR3 extends over 16 amino acids. CDR3 in DNA: TGTGCCAGCAGTTCTAACAGGGGGCTAGGGAACACTGAAGCTTTCTTT. Translating it yields CASSSNRGLGNTEAFF.

The J gene is TRBJ2-7, the V gene TRBV7-2; 7 bases are shared with TRBD1. Germline V gene sequence: CDR1 SGHTA, CDR2 FQGNSA. The CDR3 is 16 residues long. Trimming took 4 bases from V and 1 from J; bases not matched to a gene: 10. The chain's CDR3 is CASSSDRAPQSYEQYF. The CDR3 DNA reads TGTGCCAGCAGCTCAGACAGGGCCCCCCAATCCTACGAGCAGTACTTC.

The chain couples TRBV5-4 to TRBJ2-7, with a tentative D call TRBD2 (6 bases). The germline V gene has CDR1 SGHNT and CDR2 YYREEE (reference sequence). The CDR3 is made up of 13 amino acids. V lost 0 bases to trimming and J lost 7 bases, with 11 bases between them. This CDR3 is CASSLGGVQEQYF. Written as DNA, the CDR3 is TGTGCCAGCAGCTTGGGGGGGGTACAAGAGCAGTACTTC.

This chain joins TRBV2 and TRBJ2-1, with 9 bases matching TRBD2. CDR3 size: 14 residues. CDR1 and CDR2 (germline): SNHLY, FYNNEI. With V trimmed by 11 bases and J by 4 bases, 9 bases remained unmatched. CDR3 DNA sequence: TGTGCCGGAAATTGGGCGGGAGGGTACAATGAGCAGTTCTTC. It is translated as CAGNWAGGYNEQFF.

This sequence joins TRBV9 and TRBJ2-1; D is undetermined. The germline gives CDR1 SGDLS, CDR2 YYNGEE. V lost 6 bases and J 7 bases, leaving 20 bases between the germline ends. CDR3 length: 15 residues. CDR3 DNA sequence: TGTGCCAGCACCCGTAGTCCGACCGAGACTAATGAGCAGTTCTTC. Protein sequence: CASTRSPTETNEQFF.

This chain joins TRBV15 and TRBJ2-5; D possibly corresponds to TRBD1 (6 bases). The germline V gene has CDR1 LNHNV and CDR2 YYDKDF (reference sequence). The CDR3 totals 18 residues. Trimming took 0 bases from V and 5 from J, leaving 22 bases between them. The chain's CDR3 is CATSRDIELQGWKETQYF. In DNA form, the CDR3 reads TGTGCCACCAGCAGAGATATCGAACTACAGGGATGGAAGGAGACCCAGTACTTC.

The J gene is TRBJ2-7, the V gene TRBV7-3; D is uncertain. Germline V CDR1 and CDR2: SGHTA, FQGTGA. The CDR3 has 16 amino acids. The V and J ends lost 2 bases and 4 bases respectively, with 18 bases between them. The CDR3 protein is CASSLAQATSVYEQYF. In nucleotides, the CDR3 is TGTGCCAGCAGCTTAGCGCAGGCCACCTCCGTATACGAGCAGTACTTC.

The V call is TRBV6-1, the J call TRBJ2-5; tentative D call: TRBD1 (6 bases). The CDR3 sequence is 15 residues long. Germline-derived CDR1 and CDR2 are MNHNS and SASEGT. Trimming cost V 2 bases and J 2 bases, with 12 bases left between them. CDR3 sequence reads: CASSENRDRQETQYF. The CDR3 nucleotides are TGTGCCAGCAGTGAAAATAGAGACAGGCAAGAGACCCAGTACTTC.

The chain recombines TRBV5-1 with TRBJ2-7, with 7 bases identical to TRBD2. From germline, CDR1 is SGHRS and CDR2 YFSETQ. With 2 bases clipped from V and 5 bases from J, the junction kept 4 bases outside the gene matches. The CDR3 runs to 13 residues. The DNA for the CDR3 is TGCGCCAGCAGCTTCCGGGACTATCACGAGCAGTACTTC. Translation: CASSFRDYHEQYF.

This sequence joins TRBV7-3 and TRBJ2-4; D gene unclear. This CDR3 contains 13 residues. Germline V gene data show CDR1 as SGHTA and CDR2 as FQGTGA. V lost 0 bases and J 9 bases, leaving 9 bases between the germline ends. The CDR3 region is CASSLTSRSIQYF. The CDR3 region has the DNA TGTGCCAGCAGCTTAACTAGCAGGAGCATTCAGTACTTC.

As to this clone: This sample includes further DNA sequences coding for the same CDR3. V usage is TRBV7-2 and J usage is TRBJ2-3, with TRBD2 matching 9 bases. The CDR3 contains 14 residues. V lost 5 bases and J lost 3; bases outside the gene matches: 3. CDR1 is SGHTA, CDR2 FQGNSA, per germline. CDR3 coding DNA: TGTGCCAGCAGCCCAGCGGGAGGTACAGATACGCAGTATTTT. Its translation is CASSPAGGTDTQYF. The variable domain in full, completed from reference TRBV7-2 and TRBJ2-3, reads GAGVSQSPSNKVTEKGKDVELRCDPISGHTALYWYRQSLGQGLEFLIYFQGNSAPDKSGLPSDRFSAERTGGSVSTLTIQRTQQEDSAVYLCASSPAGGTDTQYFGPGTRLTVL.

This sequence joins TRBV2 and TRBJ1-2, with TRBD1 matching 7 bases. Per germline, CDR1 SNHLY and CDR2 FYNNEI. The CDR3 length is 12 residues. After removal of 6 bases from V and 3 bases from J, the junction contained 1 base not matched to a gene. In nucleotides, the CDR3 is TGTGCCAGCAGGGGGACAGACTATGGCTACACCTTC. It yields the protein CASRGTDYGYTF.